The 12 T cell receptor beta chains below all came from one sample that was sequenced in a study of cytomegalovirus exposure and HLA in healthy donors (dated by TCRdb to 2016 to 2017). Libraries were built with the immunoSEQ multiplex PCR assay. Sourced from immuneACCESS, this table was stored by TCRdb with only in-frame sequences that have V and J called. A share of the clones is absent; for the studies checked, an unresolved V gene accounts for under half, and the remainder has no known explanation. This sample is represented by roughly 84,000 clones; approximately 91% of them were singletons. Around 2.1% of the sample belongs to the ten largest clones. Input material: PBMCs. These receptors all stem from a man in his thirties or forties in good health and CMV-seronegative.

The chain links TRBV6-5 to TRBJ2-1; 14 nucleotides align to TRBD2. Germline loops: CDR1 MNHEY, CDR2 SVGAGI. This CDR3 region has 15 residues. The junction had 6 bases not matched to a gene; V was cut back by 5 bases and J by 9 bases. CDR3 in DNA: TGTGCCAGCAGTATCGGGACTAGCGGGAGTAGTGAGCAGTTCTTC. Its protein product is CASSIGTSGSSEQFF.

The chain recombines TRBV5-1 with TRBJ2-5; 12 bases fit TRBD2. Trimming removed 3 bases from V and 2 bases from J; junction bases left unmatched: 5. Germline-derived CDR1 and CDR2 are SGHRS and YFSETQ. The CDR3 runs 16 residues. CDR3 DNA: TGCGCCAGCAGCTCTTCCGGACTAGCGGGGCAAGAGACCCAGTACTTC. It specifies CASSSSGLAGQETQYF.

J is TRBJ1-2 and V is TRBV11-2; 10 bases agree with TRBD1. The CDR3 has 17 amino acids. From germline, CDR1 is SGHAT and CDR2 FQNNGV. J lost 0 bases, V lost 3 bases, and 7 bases had no gene match. The CDR3 region is CASSFAGQGSSNYGYTF. The CDR3 nucleotides read TGTGCCAGCAGCTTCGCGGGACAGGGGAGCTCTAACTATGGCTACACCTTC. The complete variable domain, with remaining parts taken from reference TRBV11-2 and TRBJ1-2, reads EAGVAQSPRYKIIEKRQSVAFWCNPISGHATLYWYQQILGQGPKLLIQFQNNGVVDDSQLPKDRFSAERLKGVDSTLKIQPAKLEDSAVYLCASSFAGQGSSNYGYTFGSGTRLTVV.

The chain combines TRBV14 with TRBJ2-1; D call uncertain. The germline V gene has CDR1 SGHDN and CDR2 FVKESK. This CDR3 has 13 amino acids. V gave up 1 base and J gave up 8 bases, with 9 bases separating them. CDR3 loop: CASSQVVRHEQFF. Written as DNA, the CDR3 is TGTGCCAGCAGCCAAGTAGTACGCCATGAGCAGTTCTTC.

The rearrangement uses TRBV5-1 and TRBJ2-1; maybe TRBD2 (5 bases). The germline V gene has CDR1 SGHRS and CDR2 YFSETQ. The CDR3 is made up of 14 amino acids. The V end lost 1 base, the J end lost 1 base, and 6 bases lay between the germline ends. CDR3 amino acids: CASSLSGSYNEQFF. In nucleotides, the CDR3 is TGCGCCAGCAGCTTGAGCGGTTCCTACAATGAGCAGTTCTTC. The full variable domain, completed using reference TRBV5-1 and TRBJ2-1, is KAGVTQTPRYLIKTRGQQVTLSCSPISGHRSVSWYQQTPGQGLQFLFEYFSETQRNKGNFPGRFSGRQFSNSRSEMNVSTLELGDSALYLCASSLSGSYNEQFFGPGTRLTVL.

The genes are TRBV11-3 and TRBJ2-7; tentatively, D is TRBD2 (6 bases). The CDR3 totals 13 residues. V gave up 5 bases and J gave up 5 bases, with 13 bases separating them. The germline V gene encodes CDR1 SGHNT and CDR2 YENEEA. The CDR3 DNA follows: TGTGCCAGCAGCCAAGGAGGAGGGCACGAGCAGTACTTC. Translating gives CASSQGGGHEQYF.

The genes are TRBV7-2 and TRBJ2-5; TRBD1 aligns across 7 bases. Germline assignment: CDR1 SGHTA and CDR2 FQGNSA. V dropped 5 bases and J dropped 5; count of bases not matched to a gene: 11. This CDR3 spans 15 amino acids. The DNA of the CDR3 is TGTGCCAGCAGCGAACAATTGACAGGGTTCGAGACCCAGTACTTC. This gives the protein CASSEQLTGFETQYF.

V usage is TRBV4-1 and J usage is TRBJ2-7; 7 bases line up with TRBD1. Germline values: CDR1 MGHRA, CDR2 YSYEKL. The CDR3 contains 14 residues. V was pared by 4 bases and J by 4 bases, with 7 bases of the junction left unmatched. CDR3 sequence reads: CASSPPGQIYEQYF. The CDR3 DNA sequence: TGCGCCAGCAGCCCACCGGGACAGATATACGAGCAGTACTTC.

The chain links TRBV28 to TRBJ1-5; D is unresolved. The length of the CDR3 is 15 residues. The germline CDR1 and CDR2 sequences are MDHEN and SYDVKM. Trimming shortened V by 3 bases and J by 6 bases, and 15 bases separated the two germline ends. CDR3 coding DNA: TGTGCCAGCAGTTTTTCGGGTAGCTCCGGTCAGCCCCAGCATTTT. Translation gives CASSFSGSSGQPQHF.

The chain recombines TRBV4-1 with TRBJ2-5; 8 bases line up with TRBD1. This CDR3 has 15 residues. V lost 2 bases, J lost 3 bases, and 5 bases stayed unmatched. CDR1 and CDR2 from the germline V gene are MGHRA and YSYEKL. CDR3 coding DNA: TGCGCCAGCAGCCAAATTCAACAGGGGGAAGAGACCCAGTACTTC. The encoded protein is CASSQIQQGEETQYF.

The rearrangement links TRBV15 to TRBJ2-7; 8 nucleotides align to TRBD2. The V gene end was trimmed by 2 bases and the J gene end by 0 bases; junction bases not matched to a gene: 3. The CDR3 has 15 residues. Per germline, CDR1 LNHNV and CDR2 YYDKDF (reference sequence). The chain's CDR3 is CATSRTSGGSYEQYF. The DNA for the CDR3 is TGTGCCACCAGCAGAACCAGCGGGGGCTCCTACGAGCAGTACTTC.

The genes are TRBV7-2 and TRBJ2-2; 9 bases line up with TRBD1. V dropped 2 bases and J dropped 6; count of bases not matched to a gene: 4. The CDR3 sequence is 15 residues long. Germline lookup yields CDR1 SGHTA and CDR2 FQGNSA. CDR3 sequence (DNA): TGTGCCAGCAGCTTACTACAGGGGGCGGCCGGGGAGCTGTTTTTT. Translation: CASSLLQGAAGELFF.